A selection of T cell receptor beta chains follows, all from one sample in a study of PD-1 blockade in classical Hodgkin lymphoma. This table comes from immunoSEQ multiplex PCR, and its TCRdb copy is limited to in-frame clones, with some not included. The sample holds about 110,000 clones, 80% to 90% seen once. The material sequenced was peripheral blood mononuclear cells (PBMCs), taken before the second cycle of nivolumab. The origin of the receptors is a human donor with classical Hodgkin lymphoma. Both conserved end residues are part of each CDR3. The order of the fields is D gene, CDR3 length, clone size, J gene, V gene, CDR3 protein, CDR3 DNA. D genes are given only for firm matches. Where a row states a size, it is once, few, many or the class of an expanded clone; other rows omit it.

D: TRBD2; length: 17; size: .; J: TRBJ2-2; V: TRBV10-1; CDR3: CASRYNPGLEGAGELFF; DNA: TGCGCCAGCAGGTATAATCCGGGACTAGAAGGAGCCGGGGAGCTGTTTTTT
D: .; length: 20; size: .; J: TRBJ2-2; V: TRBV27; CDR3: CASSSRKGPSLPANTGELFF; DNA: TGTGCCAGCAGTTCACGTAAGGGGCCCTCGCTCCCAGCGAACACCGGGGAGCTGTTTTTT
D: .; length: 17; size: .; J: TRBJ2-1; V: TRBV11-3; CDR3: CASSLDYQGSSYNEQFF; DNA: TGTGCCAGCAGCTTAGATTATCAGGGGAGCTCCTACAATGAGCAGTTCTTC
D: .; length: 14; size: .; J: TRBJ1-2; V: TRBV28; CDR3: CASLLQGGGYGYTF; DNA: TGTGCCAGCCTCTTACAGGGAGGAGGCTATGGCTACACCTTC
D: .; length: 18; size: .; J: TRBJ2-2; V: TRBV7-8; CDR3: CASSFNPPAGTYTGELFF; DNA: TGTGCCAGCAGCTTTAACCCACCGGCGGGAACCTACACCGGGGAGCTGTTTTTT
D: .; length: 14; size: .; J: TRBJ1-4; V: TRBV2; CDR3: CASTLEQINEKLFF; DNA: TGTGCCAGCACCTTGGAACAGATTAATGAAAAACTGTTTTTT
D: .; length: 13; size: .; J: TRBJ2-7; V: TRBV7-6; CDR3: CASSYGLSYEQYF; DNA: TGTGCCAGCAGCTACGGACTCAGCTACGAGCAGTACTTC
D: .; length: 14; size: .; J: TRBJ2-7; V: TRBV4-2; CDR3: CASSQESLAYEQYF; DNA: TGTGCCAGCAGCCAAGAATCACTAGCTTACGAGCAGTACTTC
D: TRBD1; length: 13; size: .; J: TRBJ2-1; V: TRBV5-1; CDR3: CASSERTGDEQFF; DNA: TGCGCCAGCAGCGAAAGGACAGGCGATGAGCAGTTCTTC
D: .; length: 11; size: .; J: TRBJ1-2; V: TRBV4-2; CDR3: CASSQGSGYTF; DNA: TGTGCCAGCAGCCAAGGGTCCGGCTACACCTTC
D: .; length: 17; size: .; J: TRBJ1-2; V: TRBV4-1; CDR3: CASSQDPQRGGNYGYTF; DNA: TGCGCCAGCAGCCAAGATCCTCAGCGGGGGGGGAACTATGGCTACACCTTC
D: .; length: 13; size: .; J: TRBJ1-4; V: TRBV4-3; CDR3: CASSQDAREKLFF; DNA: TGCGCCAGCAGCCAAGATGCGCGTGAAAAACTGTTTTTT
D: TRBD2; length: 15; size: .; J: TRBJ2-3; V: TRBV4-1; CDR3: CASSQDGVAGDTQYF; DNA: TGCGCCAGCAGCCAAGATGGGGTAGCGGGGGATACGCAGTATTTT
D: .; length: 14; size: .; J: TRBJ2-7; V: TRBV7-9; CDR3: CASSLLASPYEQYF; DNA: TGTGCCAGCAGCTTATTGGCAAGCCCCTACGAGCAGTACTTC
D: .; length: 12; size: .; J: TRBJ2-1; V: TRBV4-3; CDR3: CASSQTGFEQFF; DNA: TGCGCCAGCAGCCAAACAGGGTTTGAGCAGTTCTTC
D: .; length: 14; size: .; J: TRBJ1-3; V: TRBV6-6; CDR3: CASSWGGSGNTIYF; DNA: TGTGCCAGCAGTTGGGGAGGATCTGGAAACACCATATATTTT
D: TRBD2; length: 17; size: .; J: TRBJ2-3; V: TRBV5-1; CDR3: CASSLTLTSDGTDTQYF; DNA: TGCGCCAGCAGTTTGACTCTTACTAGCGACGGCACAGATACGCAGTATTTT
D: .; length: 13; size: .; J: TRBJ2-7; V: TRBV19; CDR3: CASSIEVSYEQYF; DNA: TGTGCCAGTAGTATAGAAGTGTCCTACGAGCAGTACTTC
D: TRBD2; length: 15; size: .; J: TRBJ2-3; V: TRBV18; CDR3: CASKTSGGSTDTQYF; DNA: TGTGCCAGCAAAACTAGCGGGGGTAGCACAGATACGCAGTATTTT
D: TRBD1; length: 16; size: .; J: TRBJ2-7; V: TRBV5-3; CDR3: CARRPDRGYVSYEQYF; DNA: TGTGCCAGAAGACCGGACAGGGGGTATGTCTCCTACGAGCAGTACTTC
D: .; length: 13; size: once; J: TRBJ2-7; V: TRBV4-2; CDR3: CASSHARGHEQYF; DNA: TGTGCCAGCAGCCATGCGAGAGGTCACGAGCAGTACTTC
D: .; length: 15; size: .; J: TRBJ1-3; V: TRBV5-6; CDR3: CASSSRGSSGNTIYF; DNA: TGTGCCAGCAGCTCAAGGGGATCCTCTGGAAACACCATATATTTT